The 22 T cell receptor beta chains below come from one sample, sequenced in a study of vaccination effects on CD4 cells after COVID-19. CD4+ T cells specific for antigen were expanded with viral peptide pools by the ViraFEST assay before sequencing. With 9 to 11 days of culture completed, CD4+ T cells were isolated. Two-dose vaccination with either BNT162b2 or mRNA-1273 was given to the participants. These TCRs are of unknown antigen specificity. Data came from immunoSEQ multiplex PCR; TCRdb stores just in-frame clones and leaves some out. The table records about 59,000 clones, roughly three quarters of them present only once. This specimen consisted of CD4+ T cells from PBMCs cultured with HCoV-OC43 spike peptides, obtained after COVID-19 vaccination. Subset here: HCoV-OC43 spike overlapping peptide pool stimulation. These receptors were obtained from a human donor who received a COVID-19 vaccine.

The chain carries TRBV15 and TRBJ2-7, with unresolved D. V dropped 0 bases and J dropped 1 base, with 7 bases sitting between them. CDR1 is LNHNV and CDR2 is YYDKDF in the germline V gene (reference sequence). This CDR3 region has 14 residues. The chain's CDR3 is CATSRDFGSYEQYV. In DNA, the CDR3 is TGTGCCACCAGCAGAGACTTTGGGTCCTACGAGCAGTACGTC.

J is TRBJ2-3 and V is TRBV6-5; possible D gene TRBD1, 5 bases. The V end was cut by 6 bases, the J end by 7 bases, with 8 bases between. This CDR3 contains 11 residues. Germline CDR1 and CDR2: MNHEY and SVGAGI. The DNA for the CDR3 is TGTGCCAGCAGAAAGGGGAATACGCAGTATTTT. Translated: CASRKGNTQYF.

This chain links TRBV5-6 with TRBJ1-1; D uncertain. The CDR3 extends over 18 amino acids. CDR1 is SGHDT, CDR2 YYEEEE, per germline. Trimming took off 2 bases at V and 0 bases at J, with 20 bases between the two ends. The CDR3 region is CASSFLGVGYPMNTEAFF. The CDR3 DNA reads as TGTGCCAGCAGCTTCCTTGGGGTTGGCTACCCCATGAACACTGAAGCTTTCTTT.

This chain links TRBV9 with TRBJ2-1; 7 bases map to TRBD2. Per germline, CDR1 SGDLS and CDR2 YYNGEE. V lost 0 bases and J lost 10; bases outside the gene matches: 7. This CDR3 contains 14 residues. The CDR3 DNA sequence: TGTGCCAGCAGCGTAGCCCCGACTAGCCGGGAGCAGTTCTTC. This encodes CASSVAPTSREQFF.

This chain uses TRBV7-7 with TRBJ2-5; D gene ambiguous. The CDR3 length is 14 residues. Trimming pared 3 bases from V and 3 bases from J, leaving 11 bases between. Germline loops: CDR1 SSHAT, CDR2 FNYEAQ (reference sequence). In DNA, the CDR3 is TGTGCCAGCAGCTTTGGGCGGAACAAAGAGACCCAGTACTTC. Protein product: CASSFGRNKETQYF.

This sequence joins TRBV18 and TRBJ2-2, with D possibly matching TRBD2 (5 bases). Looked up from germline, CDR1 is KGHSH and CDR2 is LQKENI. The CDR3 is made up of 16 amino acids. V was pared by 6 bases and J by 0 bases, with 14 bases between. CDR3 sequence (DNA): TGTGCCAGCTCTACCGGGGATGGCGCGAACACCGGGGAGCTGTTTTTT. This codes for CASSTGDGANTGELFF. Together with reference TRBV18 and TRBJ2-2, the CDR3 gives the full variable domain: NAGVMQNPRHLVRRRGQEARLRCSPMKGHSHVYWYRQLPEEGLKFMVYLQKENIIDESGMPKERFSAEFPKEGPSILRIQQVVRGDSAAYFCASSTGDGANTGELFFGEGSRLTVL.

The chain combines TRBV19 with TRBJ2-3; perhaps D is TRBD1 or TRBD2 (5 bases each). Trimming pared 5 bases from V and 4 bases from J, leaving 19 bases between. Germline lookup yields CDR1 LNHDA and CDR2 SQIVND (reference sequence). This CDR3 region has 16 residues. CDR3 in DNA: TGTGCCAGTAGTTCCCCTGGGACCAGCCCCCCAGATACGCAGTATTTT. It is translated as CASSSPGTSPPDTQYF.

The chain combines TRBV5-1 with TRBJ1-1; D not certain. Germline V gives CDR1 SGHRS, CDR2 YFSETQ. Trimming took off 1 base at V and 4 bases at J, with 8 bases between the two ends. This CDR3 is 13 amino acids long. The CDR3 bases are TGCGCCAGCAGCTTGCTATCGGGCACTGAAGCTTTCTTT. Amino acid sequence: CASSLLSGTEAFF.

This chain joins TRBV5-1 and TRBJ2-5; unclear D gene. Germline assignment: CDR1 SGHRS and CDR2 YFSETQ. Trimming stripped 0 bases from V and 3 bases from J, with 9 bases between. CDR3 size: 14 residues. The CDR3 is CASSLVATEETQYF. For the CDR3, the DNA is TGCGCCAGCAGCTTGGTCGCCACAGAAGAGACCCAGTACTTC.

The CDR3 DNA sequence: TGTGCCAGCAGCCCCCCAGATTACGCGAACACCGGGGAGCTGTTTTTT. Protein sequence: CASSPPDYANTGELFF. This rearrangement joins TRBV3-1 (or the pseudogene TRBV3-2) to TRBJ2-2; D not resolved. CDR1 LGHDT and CDR2 YNNKEL come from the germline V gene (reference sequence). Trimming took 4 bases from V and 0 from J, leaving 12 bases between them. The CDR3 loop spans 16 amino acids.

The CDR3 region is CASSRGASNTGELFF. The CDR3 DNA reads TGTGCCAGCAGCCGCGGGGCCTCGAACACCGGGGAGCTGTTTTTT. The V and J genes are TRBV7-2 and TRBJ2-2, with TRBD2 as a possible D gene (6 bases). CDR1 is SGHTA and CDR2 is FQGNSA in the germline V gene. This CDR3 comprises 15 residues. The V and J ends lost 5 bases and 0 bases respectively, with 10 bases between them.

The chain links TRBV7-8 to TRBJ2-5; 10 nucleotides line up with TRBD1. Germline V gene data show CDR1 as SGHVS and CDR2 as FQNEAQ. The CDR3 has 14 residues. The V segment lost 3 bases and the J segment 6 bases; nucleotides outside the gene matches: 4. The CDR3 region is CASSLGTGEKTQYF. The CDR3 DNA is TGTGCCAGCAGCTTGGGGACAGGGGAGAAGACCCAGTACTTC.

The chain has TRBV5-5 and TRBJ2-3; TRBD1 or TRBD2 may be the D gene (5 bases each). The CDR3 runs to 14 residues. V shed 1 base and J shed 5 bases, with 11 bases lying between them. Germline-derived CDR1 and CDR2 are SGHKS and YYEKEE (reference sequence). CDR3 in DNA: TGTGCCAGCAGCTTGTTGGGGGAAGGAGATACGCAGTATTTT. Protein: CASSLLGEGDTQYF.

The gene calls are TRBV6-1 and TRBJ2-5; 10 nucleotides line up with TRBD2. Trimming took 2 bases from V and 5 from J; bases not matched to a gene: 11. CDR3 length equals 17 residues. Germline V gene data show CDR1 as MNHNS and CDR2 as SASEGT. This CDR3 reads CASSELPAGGPLETQYF. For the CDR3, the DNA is TGTGCCAGCAGTGAACTTCCAGCGGGGGGGCCTTTGGAGACCCAGTACTTC.

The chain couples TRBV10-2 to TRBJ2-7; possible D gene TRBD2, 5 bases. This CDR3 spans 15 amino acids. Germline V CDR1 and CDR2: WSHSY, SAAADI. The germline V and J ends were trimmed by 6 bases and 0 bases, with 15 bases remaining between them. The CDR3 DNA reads TGCGCCAGCAGGTCGGCGGGTTCGAGCTCCTACGAGCAGTACGTC. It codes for CASRSAGSSSYEQYV.

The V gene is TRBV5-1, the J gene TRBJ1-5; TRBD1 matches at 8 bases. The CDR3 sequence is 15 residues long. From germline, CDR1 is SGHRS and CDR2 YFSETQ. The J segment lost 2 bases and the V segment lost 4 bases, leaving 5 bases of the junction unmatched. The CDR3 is CASSLETGGNQPQHF. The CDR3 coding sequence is TGCGCCAGCAGCCTCGAGACAGGGGGCAATCAGCCCCAGCATTTT.

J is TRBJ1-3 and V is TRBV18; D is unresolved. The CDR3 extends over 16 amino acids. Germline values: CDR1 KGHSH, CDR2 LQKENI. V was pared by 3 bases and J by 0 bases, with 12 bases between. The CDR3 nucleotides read TGTGCCAGCTCACCTACGGTAACCCTCTCTGGAAACACCATATATTTT. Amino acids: CASSPTVTLSGNTIYF.

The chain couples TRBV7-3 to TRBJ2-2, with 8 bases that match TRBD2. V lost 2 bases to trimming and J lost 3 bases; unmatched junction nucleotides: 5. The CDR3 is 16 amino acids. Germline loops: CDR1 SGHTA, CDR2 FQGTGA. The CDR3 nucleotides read TGTGCCAGCAGCTTAGGAGCGGGGGTAGACACCGGGGAGCTGTTTTTT. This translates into CASSLGAGVDTGELFF.

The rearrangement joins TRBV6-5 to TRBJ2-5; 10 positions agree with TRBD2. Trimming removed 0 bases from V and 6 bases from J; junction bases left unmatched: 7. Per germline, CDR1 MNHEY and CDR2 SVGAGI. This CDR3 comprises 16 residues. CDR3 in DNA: TGTGCCAGCAGTTACTCGATTTTAGCGGGGGGAAAGACCCAGTACTTC. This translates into CASSYSILAGGKTQYF.

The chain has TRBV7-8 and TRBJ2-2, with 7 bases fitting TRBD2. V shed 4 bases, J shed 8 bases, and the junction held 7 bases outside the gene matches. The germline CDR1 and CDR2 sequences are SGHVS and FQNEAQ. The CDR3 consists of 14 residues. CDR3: CASSYGTGGGELFF. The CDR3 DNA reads TGTGCCAGCAGCTACGGGACGGGAGGTGGGGAGCTGTTTTTT.

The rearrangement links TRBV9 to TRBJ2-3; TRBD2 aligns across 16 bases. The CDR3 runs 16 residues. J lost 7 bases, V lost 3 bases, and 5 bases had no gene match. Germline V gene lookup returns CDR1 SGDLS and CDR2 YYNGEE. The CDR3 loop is CASSEGTSGGGYTQYF. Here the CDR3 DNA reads TGTGCCAGCAGCGAAGGGACTAGCGGGGGGGGGTATACGCAGTATTTT.

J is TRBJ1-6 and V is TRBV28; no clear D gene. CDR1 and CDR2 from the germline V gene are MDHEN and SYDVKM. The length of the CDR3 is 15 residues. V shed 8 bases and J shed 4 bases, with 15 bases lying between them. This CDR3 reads CASAPQGTYNSPLHF. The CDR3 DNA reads TGTGCCAGCGCCCCTCAAGGTACTTATAATTCACCCCTCCACTTT.